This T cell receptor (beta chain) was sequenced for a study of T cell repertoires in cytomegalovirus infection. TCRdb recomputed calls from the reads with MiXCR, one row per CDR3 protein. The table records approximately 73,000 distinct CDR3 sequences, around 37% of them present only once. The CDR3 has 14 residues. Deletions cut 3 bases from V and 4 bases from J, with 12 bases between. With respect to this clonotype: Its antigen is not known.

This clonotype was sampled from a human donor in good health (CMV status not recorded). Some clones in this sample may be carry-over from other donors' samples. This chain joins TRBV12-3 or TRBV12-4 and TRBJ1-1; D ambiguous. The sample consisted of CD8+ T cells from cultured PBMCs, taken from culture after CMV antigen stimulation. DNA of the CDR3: TGTGCCAGCAGTTTGGAACTGAGTGGCACTGAAGCTTTCTTT. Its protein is CASSLELSGTEAFF.